This T cell receptor beta chain was sequenced in a study of tissue T cells after allogeneic stem cell transplantation. Study observations and caveats: Only a limited share of tissue TCRs appeared in blood or spleen.

With regard to this clone: Its target is not known.

With 3 bases removed from V and 5 bases from J, the gap between germline ends came to 16 bases. Germline V gene lookup returns CDR1 GTSNPN and CDR2 SVGIG (reference sequence). The CDR3 is made up of 15 amino acids. Libraries were prepared by immunoSEQ multiplex PCR; TCRdb keeps only in-frame clonotypes and omits some of them. Of about 43,000 clones in the sample, around 90% were seen once. The source is a woman between 40 and 69 years old who later had graft-versus-host disease after an allogeneic stem cell transplant. This sample comprised blood, obtained before transplantation. This chain connects TRBV30 to TRBJ1-4; D is ambiguous. In nucleotides, the CDR3 is TGTGCCTGGAGCGCGGGTGCCGGAGGAAATGAAAAACTGTTTTTT. It translates to CAWSAGAGGNEKLFF.